This T cell receptor (beta chain) was observed in a study of cytomegalovirus exposure and HLA in healthy donors. Germline V lookup: CDR1 SGHNT, CDR2 YYREEE (reference sequence). The V and J ends lost 5 bases and 0 bases, in that order; junction bases with no gene match: 4. This CDR3 region has 16 residues. Amplification used 60 Vbeta primers and 13 Jbeta primers. Here immunoSEQ multiplex PCR was the method, and the copy in TCRdb shows in-frame clones only, minus some. The table shows under 200,000 clones, with over 75% occurring only once. The TCR sequence derives from a man aged 35 to 55 in good health and CMV-seropositive. The chain combines TRBV5-4 with TRBJ2-1; 11 nucleotides match TRBD2. Input material: PBMCs. The CDR3, as DNA: TGTGCCAGCAGTACTAGCGGGGGCCGCTCCTACAATGAGCAGTTCTTC. It yields the protein CASSTSGGRSYNEQFF. The whole variable domain, filled in from reference TRBV5-4 and TRBJ2-1, reads ETGVTQSPTHLIKTRGQQVTLRCSSQSGHNTVSWYQQALGQGPQFIFQYYREEENGRGNFPPRFSGLQFPNYSSELNVNALELDDSALYLCASSTSGGRSYNEQFFGPGTRLTVL.